The present entry profiles one T cell receptor (beta chain) with its context. The record originates from a study of CD8 T cells in Susac syndrome. An input of about 0.5 to 1 ug of RNA was subjected to reverse transcription using random hexamers. TCR beta CDR3 was amplified by immunoSEQ multiplex PCR. This amplification extended across 54 Vbeta and 13 Jbeta segments. TCRdb ran MiXCR on the immunoSEQ multiplex PCR reads and lists one entry per CDR3 protein. Of 150,000 to 190,000 distinct CDR3 sequences listed, nearly 97% are singletons. The authors negatively isolated CD8+ and CD4+ T cells and FACS-enriched TEMRA cells. Germline CDR1 LNHDA, CDR2 SQIVND (reference sequence). With 10 bases removed from V and 1 base from J, the gap between germline ends came to 10 bases. CDR3 length: 12 amino acids.

The specimen was CD8+ T cells from PBMCs. The V call is TRBV19, the J call TRBJ1-1; no reliable D call. The receptor was isolated from a human donor with multiple sclerosis. DNA for the CDR3: TGTGCCACTGTTCTGGGGAACACTGAAGCTTTCTTT. It is translated as CATVLGNTEAFF. The full variable domain, its missing parts supplied by reference TRBV19 and TRBJ1-1, is DGGITQSPKYLFRKEGQNVTLSCEQNLNHDAMYWYRQDPGQGLRLIYYSQIVNDFQKGDIAEGYSVSREKKESFPLTVTSAQKNPTAFYLCATVLGNTEAFFGQGTRLTVV.